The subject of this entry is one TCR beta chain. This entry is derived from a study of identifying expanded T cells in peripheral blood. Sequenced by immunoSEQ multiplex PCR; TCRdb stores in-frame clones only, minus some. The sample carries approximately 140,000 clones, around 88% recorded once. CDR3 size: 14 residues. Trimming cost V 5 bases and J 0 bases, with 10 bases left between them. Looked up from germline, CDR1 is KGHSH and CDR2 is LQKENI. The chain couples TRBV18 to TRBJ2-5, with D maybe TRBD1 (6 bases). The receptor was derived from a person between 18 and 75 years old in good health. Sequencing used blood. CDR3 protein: CASSKGQNQETQYF. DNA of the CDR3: TGTGCCAGCTCAAAAGGACAGAACCAAGAGACCCAGTACTTC. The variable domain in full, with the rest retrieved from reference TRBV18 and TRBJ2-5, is NAGVMQNPRHLVRRRGQEARLRCSPMKGHSHVYWYRQLPEEGLKFMVYLQKENIIDESGMPKERFSAEFPKEGPSILRIQQVVRGDSAAYFCASSKGQNQETQYFGPGTRLLVL.